The 29 T cell receptor beta chains given below trace back to one sample, sequenced in a study of blood T cell repertoires in COVID-19. Profiling relied on immunoSEQ multiplex PCR, and the TCRdb table lists in-frame clones only, not all of them. The sample consists of about 140,000 clones, around 90% of them appearing once. Material: peripheral blood. The receptor source for this set is a man in his sixties with active or convalescent COVID-19.

The count of this clone is one. The rearrangement links TRBV12-2 to TRBJ1-5; the table's D call of TRBD1 was not tested on the DNA. TRBV12-2 is annotated as a pseudogene. The CDR3 spans 19 residues. The CDR3 sequence: CASRPPSCRDRLLHQPQHF. The CDR3 DNA reads TGTGCAAGTCGCCCGCCAAGCTGCCGGGACAGACTTCTCCATCAGCCCCAGCATTTT.

This sequence joins TRBV2 and TRBJ2-7; D is possibly TRBD1 (8 bases). The V end lost 6 bases, the J end lost 3 bases, and 15 bases lay between the germline ends. The CDR3 contains 14 residues. Germline V gene sequence: CDR1 SNHLY, CDR2 FYNNEI. CDR3 bases: TGTGCCAGCAGGGATACAGGGGGGGGCTACGAGCAGTACTTC. Its translation: CASRDTGGGYEQYF. The full variable domain, its missing parts supplied by reference TRBV2 and TRBJ2-7, is EPEVTQTPSHQVTQMGQEVILRCVPISNHLYFYWYRQILGQKVEFLVSFYNNEISEKSEIFDDQFSVERPDGSNFTLKIRSTKLEDSAMYFCASRDTGGGYEQYFGPGTRLTVT.

This clone has a single count. V usage is TRBV28 and J usage is TRBJ1-2, with a weak D call TRBD1 (5 bases). CDR1 and CDR2 (germline): MDHEN, SYDVKM. V lost 4 bases to trimming and J lost 8 bases, with 11 bases between them. The CDR3 contains 12 residues. CDR3 nucleotide sequence: TGTGCCAGCAGTTCAGGGCTGCGCGGCTACACCTTC. The encoded protein is CASSSGLRGYTF.

The J gene is TRBJ2-3, the V gene TRBV5-4; 8 bases are a match to TRBD2. The CDR3 length is 15 residues. CDR1 is SGHNT and CDR2 is YYREEE in the germline V gene (reference sequence). V shed 1 base and J 4 bases; nucleotides not matched to a gene: 5. The CDR3 DNA reads as TGTGCCAGCAGCTTGAAGGCGGGAGGCGCAGATACGCAGTATTTT. The encoded protein is CASSLKAGGADTQYF.

The CDR3 coding sequence is TGTGCCAGCAGCTCGGCGGGAGGCTGGGCAGATACGCAGTATTTT. Translating gives CASSSAGGWADTQYF. V is TRBV7-2 and J is TRBJ2-3; TRBD2 matches at 8 bases. The germline CDR1 and CDR2 sequences are SGHTA and FQGNSA. The junction had 7 bases not matched to a gene; V was cut back by 4 bases and J by 4 bases. There are 15 residues in the CDR3.

The chain has TRBV11-2 and TRBJ2-1; 10 bases agree with TRBD2. Germline assignment: CDR1 SGHAT and CDR2 FQNNGV. V lost 5 bases and J lost 10; bases outside the gene matches: 11. This CDR3 has 15 residues. CDR3: CASSVSSGSYQEQFF. CDR3 sequence (DNA): TGTGCCAGCAGCGTTTCTAGCGGGAGTTACCAAGAGCAGTTCTTC.

A note on this clone: Other DNA sequences within the sample encode an identical CDR3. The V gene is TRBV10-3, the J gene TRBJ2-7; 8 bases are shared with TRBD2. The germline V gene has CDR1 ENHRY and CDR2 SYGVKD. V dropped 9 bases and J dropped 1; count of bases not matched to a gene: 5. This CDR3 comprises 13 residues. The CDR3 loop reads CAISQRESYEQYF. In DNA, the CDR3 is TGTGCCATATCTCAGCGGGAGTCCTACGAGCAGTACTTC.

This sequence joins TRBV12-3 or TRBV12-4 and TRBJ2-5, with a tentative D call TRBD1 (6 bases). The V end lost 10 bases, the J end lost 2 bases, and 11 bases lay between the germline ends. The CDR3 is made up of 12 amino acids. CDR3 coding DNA: TGTGCCACCTCCCAGGGGCAAGAGACCCAGTACTTC. Translation: CATSQGQETQYF.

The chain joins TRBV11-2 to TRBJ2-1; 11 nucleotides line up with TRBD2. Germline-derived CDR1 and CDR2 are SGHAT and FQNNGV. This CDR3 comprises 16 residues. After removal of 1 base from V and 9 bases from J, the junction contained 8 bases not matched to a gene. CDR3 sequence reads: CASSLGAGTSGREQFF. The CDR3 DNA follows: TGTGCCAGCAGCTTAGGCGCCGGGACTAGCGGACGTGAGCAGTTCTTC.

The chain links TRBV7-4 to TRBJ2-7; the match to TRBD1 covers 7 bases. The germline V gene has CDR1 SGHVT and CDR2 SQSDAQ. The CDR3 consists of 16 residues. V trimming: 4 bases; J trimming: 2 bases; junction bases outside the gene matches: 11. In DNA form, the CDR3 reads TGTGCCAGCAGCTCCGCTTTCGACAGGGCTCCCTACGAGCAGTACTTC. Its translation is CASSSAFDRAPYEQYF. The whole variable domain, remainder taken from reference TRBV7-4 and TRBJ2-7, is GAGVSQSPRYKVAKRGRDVALRCDSISGHVTLYWYRQTLGQGSEVLTYSQSDAQRDKSGRPSGRFSAERPERSVSTLKIQRTEQGDSAVYLCASSSAFDRAPYEQYFGPGTRLTVT.

This clone was observed a few times. V gene TRBV5-6 combines with J gene TRBJ1-6; D is possibly TRBD1 (5 bases). CDR1 SGHDT and CDR2 YYEEEE come from the germline V gene. The CDR3 has 15 residues. V lost 4 bases and J lost 4, with 12 bases in between. CDR3 nucleotide sequence: TGTGCCAGCAGCCCGATGACAGCTTATAATTCACCCCTCCACTTT. Amino acids: CASSPMTAYNSPLHF.

This clone showed up just once. The J gene is TRBJ2-3, the V gene TRBV5-6; 9 bases are a match to TRBD1. Unmatched junction bases numbered 5, after V lost 4 bases and J lost 5 bases. CDR1 is SGHDT and CDR2 is YYEEEE in the germline V gene. CDR3 length: 14 residues. As DNA, the CDR3 is TGTGCCAGCAGCCCACCGACAGGGGGAGATACGCAGTATTTT. Its translation is CASSPPTGGDTQYF.

This clone was detected once. The genes are TRBV5-6 and TRBJ1-5, with D unclear. Germline V gives CDR1 SGHDT, CDR2 YYEEEE. The CDR3 runs to 15 residues. V gave up 2 bases and J gave up 2 bases, with 11 bases separating them. The CDR3 loop reads CASSFSGWGNQPQHF. The CDR3 bases are TGTGCCAGCAGCTTTTCAGGTTGGGGCAATCAGCCCCAGCATTTT.

The chain combines TRBV19 with TRBJ1-5; D not certain. CDR1 and CDR2 (germline): LNHDA, SQIVND (reference sequence). Trimming took off 5 bases at V and 0 bases at J, with 11 bases between the two ends. The CDR3 runs to 15 residues. CDR3 sequence: CASSGRHDSNQPQHF. CDR3 bases: TGTGCCAGTAGTGGCCGACATGATAGCAATCAGCCCCAGCATTTT.

The V call is TRBV10-2, the J call TRBJ1-1; D gene uncertain. Germline assignment: CDR1 WSHSY and CDR2 SAAADI. The CDR3 has 12 residues. V was clipped by 7 bases and J by 5 bases, with 11 bases between them. CDR3 residues: CASKIGGTEAFF. The CDR3 DNA sequence: TGCGCCAGCAAAATAGGAGGGACTGAAGCTTTCTTT.

The chain links TRBV28 to TRBJ2-7; 10 nucleotides line up with TRBD2. The germline V gene encodes CDR1 MDHEN and CDR2 SYDVKM. V shed 3 bases, J shed 6 bases, and the junction held 5 bases outside the gene matches. This CDR3 has 14 amino acids. CDR3 bases: TGTGCCAGCAGTTTGGGGCAGCGGGAGGGCGAGCAGTACTTC. Its protein product is CASSLGQREGEQYF.

This clone has a single count. The J gene is TRBJ1-2, the V gene TRBV29-1, with 9 bases identical to TRBD1. Losses at the gene ends were 0 bases for V and 8 bases for J; bases not matched to a gene: 13. The CDR3 runs to 16 residues. Germline CDR1 and CDR2: SQVTM and ANQGSEA. CDR3 nucleotides: TGCAGCGTTGAAGAAAGACTGGGACAGGGTATACGGGGCTACACCTTC. As protein: CSVEERLGQGIRGYTF. Complete variable domain (other parts from reference TRBV29-1 and TRBJ1-2): SAVISQKPSRDICQRGTSLTIQCQVDSQVTMMFWYRQQPGQSLTLIATANQGSEATYESGFVIDKFPISRPNLTFSTLTVSNMSPEDSSIYLCSVEERLGQGIRGYTFGSGTRLTVV.

This clone is a singleton in its sample. The chain combines TRBV28 with TRBJ2-5, with 7 bases that match TRBD2. The CDR3 extends over 14 amino acids. Looked up from germline, CDR1 is MDHEN and CDR2 is SYDVKM. With 2 bases clipped from V and 5 bases from J, the junction kept 5 bases outside the gene matches. The CDR3 region is CASSLIRRGETQYF. Here the CDR3 DNA reads TGTGCCAGCAGTTTAATAAGGCGGGGGGAGACCCAGTACTTC.

This clone was counted a single time. This chain's CDR3 is CASSYESDTEAFF. The CDR3 DNA follows: TGTGCCAGCAGTTACGAAAGCGACACTGAAGCTTTCTTT. V and J are TRBV6-5 and TRBJ1-1, with no clear D. Germline CDR1 and CDR2: MNHEY and SVGAGI. Between the trimmed V and J ends, which lost 2 bases and 3 bases, there was a span of 7 bases. The CDR3 extends over 13 amino acids.

The CDR3 nucleotides read TGCGCCAGCAAGGGGTCTCCCCAGGGCACTGAAGCTTTCTTT. It codes for CASKGSPQGTEAFF. The rearrangement joins TRBV5-1 to TRBJ1-1, with a weak D call TRBD1 (5 bases). The CDR3 is made up of 14 amino acids. Germline CDR1 SGHRS, CDR2 YFSETQ. Between the trimmed V and J ends, which lost 6 bases and 4 bases, there was a span of 16 bases.

V is TRBV24-1 and J is TRBJ2-3; 7 nucleotides align to TRBD2. The CDR3 consists of 14 residues. The ends lost 6 bases at V and 4 bases at J; junction bases unmatched: 6. The germline CDR1 and CDR2 sequences are KGHDR and SFDVKD. In DNA form, the CDR3 reads TGTGCCACCAGTCAAAGCGGGAAGGCAGATACGCAGTATTTT. Its protein is CATSQSGKADTQYF.

The chain joins TRBV6-5 to TRBJ2-1; 10 bases match TRBD2. This CDR3 is built from 15 residues. Germline V gene sequence: CDR1 MNHEY, CDR2 SVGAGI. Germline trimming cut 7 bases from V and 6 bases from J; bases unmatched to any gene: 9. In DNA, the CDR3 is TGTGCCAGCACTTGGACTAGCGGCCTACCCAATGAGCAGTTCTTC. This codes for CASTWTSGLPNEQFF.

This clone has more than one count but fewer than ten. The chain recombines TRBV6-2 or TRBV6-3 with TRBJ1-5; D is perhaps TRBD1 (6 bases). V gave up 2 bases and J gave up 15 bases, with 17 bases separating them. CDR1 MNHEY and CDR2 SVGEGT come from the germline V gene. The CDR3 consists of 13 residues. The CDR3, as DNA: TGTGCCAGCAGTTACACCGACAGGAGTCCTCCGCATTTT. This translates into CASSYTDRSPPHF.

The rearrangement joins TRBV28 to TRBJ2-3; D is perhaps TRBD1 (6 bases). Trimming took 7 bases from V and 0 from J, leaving 17 bases between them. CDR1 is MDHEN and CDR2 is SYDVKM in the germline V gene. The CDR3 loop spans 16 amino acids. The CDR3 coding sequence is TGTGCCAGCATTTCCACCGGGACATTAAGCACAGATACGCAGTATTTT. Translation gives CASISTGTLSTDTQYF.

This chain joins TRBV7-2 and TRBJ1-5, with a possible D match to TRBD1 (6 bases). Germline values: CDR1 SGHTA, CDR2 FQGNSA. The CDR3 runs 15 residues. The V end was cut by 6 bases, the J end by 4 bases, with 16 bases between. The CDR3 protein is CASSLTGLGNQPQHF. In DNA form, the CDR3 reads TGTGCCAGCAGTTTAACAGGGCTTGGAAATCAGCCCCAGCATTTT.

The sample holds a few counts of this clone. The chain employs TRBV5-4 and TRBJ2-5, with 8 positions matching TRBD1. V lost 5 bases, J lost 4 bases, and 4 bases stayed unmatched. CDR1 is SGHNT and CDR2 is YYREEE in the germline V gene (reference sequence). This CDR3 has 13 amino acids. The CDR3 DNA reads TGTGCCAGCAGTTGGACAGGGCGAGAGACCCAGTACTTC. Protein sequence: CASSWTGRETQYF.

V gene TRBV7-9 combines with J gene TRBJ2-3; 10 bases map to TRBD2. The ends lost 4 bases at V and 4 bases at J; junction bases unmatched: 5. Germline CDR1 reads SEHNR; CDR2 reads FQNEAQ (reference sequence). This CDR3 is 15 amino acids long. The CDR3 sequence: CASSSLAGKADTQYF. In nucleotides, the CDR3 is TGTGCCAGCAGCTCACTAGCGGGAAAGGCAGATACGCAGTATTTT.

The rearrangement joins TRBV10-3 to TRBJ2-7; TRBD2 might be the D (6 bases). The ends were cut back, 8 bases at V and 0 bases at J, with 8 bases in the middle. This CDR3 is 12 amino acids long. Germline values: CDR1 ENHRY, CDR2 SYGVKD. The CDR3 sequence is CAIGGSSYEQYF. DNA of the CDR3: TGTGCCATCGGGGGGAGCTCCTACGAGCAGTACTTC.

This clone occurred once. The rearrangement links TRBV6-6 to TRBJ2-2; 10 nucleotides match TRBD1. Per the germline V gene, CDR1 is MNHNY and CDR2 is SVGAGI (reference sequence). The CDR3 loop spans 16 amino acids. Trimming took 2 bases from V and 4 from J; bases not matched to a gene: 4. This CDR3 reads CASSYDRGLTTGELFF. DNA of the CDR3: TGTGCCAGCAGTTACGACAGGGGGCTCACCACCGGGGAGCTGTTTTTT.